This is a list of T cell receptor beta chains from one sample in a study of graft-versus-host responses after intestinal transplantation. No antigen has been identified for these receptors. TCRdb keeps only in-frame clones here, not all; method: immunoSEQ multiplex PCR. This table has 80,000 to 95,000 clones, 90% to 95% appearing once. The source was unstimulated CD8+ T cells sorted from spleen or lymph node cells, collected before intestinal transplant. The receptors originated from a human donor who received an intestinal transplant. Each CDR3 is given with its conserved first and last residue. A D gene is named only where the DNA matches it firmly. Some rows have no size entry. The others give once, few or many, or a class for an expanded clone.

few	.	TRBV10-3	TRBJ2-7	CANRDPPRDEQYF	TGTGCCAACCGGGATCCCCCTAGGGACGAGCAGTACTTC
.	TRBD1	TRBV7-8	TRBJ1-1	CASSLDRGRTEAFF	TGTGCCAGCAGCTTAGATAGGGGGCGAACTGAAGCTTTCTTT
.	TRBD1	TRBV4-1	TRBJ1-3	CASSQDSSGGMGNTIYF	TGCGCCAGCAGCCAAGATTCCTCAGGGGGTATGGGAAACACCATATATTTT
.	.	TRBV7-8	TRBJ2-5	CASSLGRAGQETQYF	TGTGCCAGCAGCTTAGGACGGGCGGGACAAGAGACCCAGTACTTC
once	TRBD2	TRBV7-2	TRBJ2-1	CASTLGLADNNEQFF	TGTGCCAGCACCCTGGGACTAGCGGACAACAATGAGCAGTTCTTC
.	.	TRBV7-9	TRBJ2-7	CASSGAYEQYF	TGTGCCAGCTCAGGTGCCTACGAGCAGTACTTC
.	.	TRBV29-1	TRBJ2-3	CSVEPSSRIGTDTQYF	TGCAGCGTTGAACCCTCCTCTAGGATTGGAACAGATACGCAGTATTTT
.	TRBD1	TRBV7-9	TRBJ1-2	CASSLMTGGAGYGYTF	TGTGCCAGCAGCTTAATGACAGGGGGCGCGGGCTATGGCTACACCTTC
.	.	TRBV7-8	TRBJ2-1	CASSLPEGANYNEQFF	TGTGCCAGCAGCTTGCCGGAGGGGGCGAACTACAATGAGCAGTTCTTC
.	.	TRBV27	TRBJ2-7	CASSLLHRGGSYEQYF	TGTGCCAGCAGTTTGTTGCACAGGGGGGGGTCCTACGAGCAGTACTTC
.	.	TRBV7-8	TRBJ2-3	CASSSSSGTYVPDTQYF	TGTGCCAGCAGCTCCTCCTCGGGGACTTACGTTCCAGATACGCAGTATTTT
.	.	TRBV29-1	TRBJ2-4	CSVEPLNGENIQYF	TGCAGCGTTGAACCTCTTAACGGGGAAAACATTCAGTACTTC
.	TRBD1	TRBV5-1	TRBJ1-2	CASSASGTDYGYTF	TGCGCCAGCAGCGCCTCCGGGACAGACTATGGCTACACCTTC
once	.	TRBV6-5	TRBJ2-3	CASSYSTQADTQYF	TGTGCCAGCAGTTACTCGACCCAGGCAGATACGCAGTATTTT
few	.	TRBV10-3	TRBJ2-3	CAIRGGADTQYF	TGTGCCATCAGAGGGGGGGCAGATACGCAGTATTTT
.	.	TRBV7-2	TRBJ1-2	CASSSFPERGSYNYGYTF	TGTGCCAGCAGCTCCTTCCCAGAACGCGGTTCCTATAACTATGGCTACACCTTC
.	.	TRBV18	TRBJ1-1	CASSQYKNTEAFF	TGTGCCAGCTCACAGTACAAGAACACTGAAGCTTTCTTT
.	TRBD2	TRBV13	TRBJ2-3	CASSPGGGLAGAPDTQYF	TGTGCCAGCAGCCCTGGTGGGGGACTAGCGGGGGCCCCAGATACGCAGTATTTT
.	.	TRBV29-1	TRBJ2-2	CSVEKRPGANTGELFF	TGCAGCGTTGAAAAGAGGCCAGGGGCGAACACCGGGGAGCTGTTTTTT
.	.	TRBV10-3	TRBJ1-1	CAISAGRSMNTEAFF	TGTGCCATCAGTGCAGGCAGAAGCATGAACACTGAAGCTTTCTTT
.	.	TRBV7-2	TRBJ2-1	CASSFVEEQFF	TGTGCCAGCAGCTTTGTGGAGGAGCAGTTCTTC
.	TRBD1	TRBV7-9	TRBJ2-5	CASRGPGQGTEFGTQYF	TGTGCCAGCAGGGGTCCGGGACAGGGGACCGAGTTCGGGACCCAGTACTTC
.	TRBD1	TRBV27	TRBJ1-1	CASTTGKGGTEAFF	TGTGCCAGCACGACAGGGAAGGGGGGCACTGAAGCTTTCTTT
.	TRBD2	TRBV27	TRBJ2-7	CASRGSGYYEQYF	TGTGCCAGCAGGGGTAGCGGGTACTACGAGCAGTACTTC
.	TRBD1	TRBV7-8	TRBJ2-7	CASSLAGTGTYEQYF	TGTGCCAGCAGCTTAGCCGGGACAGGGACCTACGAGCAGTACTTC
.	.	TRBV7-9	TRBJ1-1	CASSYDKNTEAFF	TGTGCCAGCAGCTACGACAAGAACACTGAAGCTTTCTTT
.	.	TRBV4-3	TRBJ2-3	CASSRVLTSTDTQYF	TGCGCCAGCAGCCGCGTACTTACTAGCACAGATACGCAGTATTTT
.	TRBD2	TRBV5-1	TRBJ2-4	CASSLVVAGGYGNIQYF	TGCGCCAGCAGCTTGGTGGTAGCGGGGGGTTACGGAAACATTCAGTACTTC
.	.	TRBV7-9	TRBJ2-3	CASSFSRGVTDTQYF	TGTGCCAGCAGCTTCTCCCGCGGGGTCACAGATACGCAGTATTTT
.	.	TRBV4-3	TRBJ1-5	CASSQEAEGNQPQHF	TGCGCCAGCAGCCAAGAGGCGGAAGGCAATCAGCCCCAGCATTTT
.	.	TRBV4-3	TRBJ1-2	CASSHPGGSGYTF	TGCGCCAGCAGCCACCCCGGGGGGAGCGGCTACACCTTC
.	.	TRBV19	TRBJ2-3	CASSITPNLAGRRTDTQYF	TGTGCCAGTAGTATCACCCCCAACCTAGCTGGGCGACGCACAGATACGCAGTATTTT
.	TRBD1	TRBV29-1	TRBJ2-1	CLADRGGNEQFF	TGCCTTGCCGACAGGGGTGGGAATGAGCAGTTCTTC
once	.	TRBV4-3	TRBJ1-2	CASSQDHGQYYGYTF	TGCGCCAGCAGCCAAGATCATGGACAGTACTATGGCTACACCTTC
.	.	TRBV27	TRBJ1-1	CASSGGGNGDTEAFF	TGTGCCAGCAGTGGGGGGGGAAATGGGGACACTGAAGCTTTCTTT
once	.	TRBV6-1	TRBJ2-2	CASSEFPNTGELFF	TGTGCCAGCAGTGAATTTCCTAACACCGGGGAGCTGTTTTTT
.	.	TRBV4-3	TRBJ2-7	CASSQEWGPTYEQYF	TGCGCCAGCAGCCAAGAGTGGGGCCCGACCTACGAGCAGTACTTC
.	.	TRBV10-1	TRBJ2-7	CASSDSGALPYEQYF	TGCGCCAGCAGTGATTCAGGGGCCCTACCCTACGAGCAGTACTTC
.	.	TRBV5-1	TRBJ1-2	CASSLGVGAYGYTF	TGCGCCAGCAGCTTGGGGGTGGGGGCCTATGGCTACACCTTC
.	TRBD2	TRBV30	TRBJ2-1	CAWSRSGGADEQFF	TGTGCCTGGAGTCGCAGCGGGGGGGCCGATGAGCAGTTCTTC
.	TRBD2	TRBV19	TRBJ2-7	CASSTLAGGAYEQYF	TGTGCCAGTAGTACTCTAGCGGGGGGAGCCTACGAGCAGTACTTC
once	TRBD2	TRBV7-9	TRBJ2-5	CASSLLAGTLQETQYF	TGTGCCAGCAGCCTATTAGCGGGGACTCTCCAAGAGACCCAGTACTTC
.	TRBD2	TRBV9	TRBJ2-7	CASSAGGGRFNEQYF	TGTGCCAGCAGCGCCGGGGGGGGGCGCTTCAACGAGCAGTACTTC
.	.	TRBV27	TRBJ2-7	CASSLRQDSYEQYF	TGTGCCAGCAGTTTACGCCAGGACTCCTACGAGCAGTACTTC
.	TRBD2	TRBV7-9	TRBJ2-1	CASSLIGGGSLGEQFF	TGTGCCAGCAGCTTAATCGGGGGGGGCTCCCTCGGGGAGCAGTTCTTC
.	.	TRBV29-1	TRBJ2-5	CSVEVVRQDETQYF	TGCAGCGTTGAAGTGGTCCGACAGGATGAGACCCAGTACTTC
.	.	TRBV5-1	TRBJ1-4	CASSLEQGTNEKLFF	TGCGCCAGCAGCTTGGAACAGGGTACTAATGAAAAACTGTTTTTT
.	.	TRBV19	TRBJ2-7	CASSEALPVYEQYF	TGTGCCAGTAGTGAGGCACTTCCAGTCTACGAGCAGTACTTC
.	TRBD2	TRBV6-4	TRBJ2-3	CASSDTGTSGLTDTQYF	TGTGCCAGCAGCGATACCGGGACTAGCGGCCTCACAGATACGCAGTATTTT
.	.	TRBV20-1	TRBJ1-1	CSASGLAEAFF	TGCAGTGCTTCAGGGCTGGCTGAAGCTTTCTTT
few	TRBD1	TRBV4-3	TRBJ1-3	CASSQDFGQGRGNTIYF	TGCGCCAGCAGCCAAGATTTCGGACAGGGGAGAGGAAACACCATATATTTT